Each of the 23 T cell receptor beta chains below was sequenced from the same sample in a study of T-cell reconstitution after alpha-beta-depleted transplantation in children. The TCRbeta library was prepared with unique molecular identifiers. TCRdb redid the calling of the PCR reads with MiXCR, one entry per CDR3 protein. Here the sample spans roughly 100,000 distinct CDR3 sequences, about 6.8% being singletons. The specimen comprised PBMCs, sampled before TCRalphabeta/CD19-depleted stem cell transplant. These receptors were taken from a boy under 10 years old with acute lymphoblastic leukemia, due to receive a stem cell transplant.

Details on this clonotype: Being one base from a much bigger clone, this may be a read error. As DNA, the CDR3 is TGTGCCTGCAGAGAGGCAATTAAGGGGGACAGGGTGGGCACTGAAGCTTTCTTT. Its protein product is CACREAIKGDRVGTEAFF. This rearrangement joins TRBV3-1 to TRBJ1-1; 9 positions match TRBD1. Looked up from germline, CDR1 is LGHDT and CDR2 is YNNKEL (reference sequence). This CDR3 is 18 amino acids long.

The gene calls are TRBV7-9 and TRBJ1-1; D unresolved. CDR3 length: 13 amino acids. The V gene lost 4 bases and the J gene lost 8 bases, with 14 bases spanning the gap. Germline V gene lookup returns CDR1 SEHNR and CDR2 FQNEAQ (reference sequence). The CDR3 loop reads CASSSRASQEAFF. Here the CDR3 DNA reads TGTGCCAGCAGCTCGAGGGCGTCCCAGGAAGCTTTCTTT.

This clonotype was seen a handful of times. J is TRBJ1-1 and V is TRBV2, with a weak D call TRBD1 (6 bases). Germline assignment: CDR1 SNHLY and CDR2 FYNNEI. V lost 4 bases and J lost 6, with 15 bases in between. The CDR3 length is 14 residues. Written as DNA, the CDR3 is TGTGCCAGCAGTGCTTTACAGGGTACCGCTGAAGCTTTCTTT. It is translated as CASSALQGTAEAFF.

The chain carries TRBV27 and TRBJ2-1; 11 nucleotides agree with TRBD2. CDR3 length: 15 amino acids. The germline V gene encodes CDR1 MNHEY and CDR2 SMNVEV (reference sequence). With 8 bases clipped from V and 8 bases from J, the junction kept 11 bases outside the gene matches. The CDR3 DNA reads TGTGCCAGCCTTAGCGGGGGGGCCCCGTTCGATGAGCAGTTCTTC. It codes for CASLSGGAPFDEQFF.

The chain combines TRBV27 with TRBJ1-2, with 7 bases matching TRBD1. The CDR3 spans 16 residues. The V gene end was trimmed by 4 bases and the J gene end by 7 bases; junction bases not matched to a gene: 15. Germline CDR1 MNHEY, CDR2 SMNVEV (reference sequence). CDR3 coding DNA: TGTGCCAGCAGTTCCCTCCAGCAGACCCCAGGGGGTGGCTACACCTTC. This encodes CASSSLQQTPGGGYTF.

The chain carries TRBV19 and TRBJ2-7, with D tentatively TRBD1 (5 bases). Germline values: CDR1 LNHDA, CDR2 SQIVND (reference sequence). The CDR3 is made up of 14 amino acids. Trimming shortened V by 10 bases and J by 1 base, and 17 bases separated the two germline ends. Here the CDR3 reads CATSPQDPSYEQYF. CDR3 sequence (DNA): TGTGCCACCTCACCACAGGACCCGTCCTACGAGCAGTACTTC.

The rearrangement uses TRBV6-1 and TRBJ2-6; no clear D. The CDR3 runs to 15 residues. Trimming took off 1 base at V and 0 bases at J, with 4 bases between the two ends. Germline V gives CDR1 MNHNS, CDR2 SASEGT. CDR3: CASSEGVSGANVLTF. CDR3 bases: TGTGCCAGCAGTGAAGGGGTCTCTGGGGCCAACGTCCTGACTTTC.

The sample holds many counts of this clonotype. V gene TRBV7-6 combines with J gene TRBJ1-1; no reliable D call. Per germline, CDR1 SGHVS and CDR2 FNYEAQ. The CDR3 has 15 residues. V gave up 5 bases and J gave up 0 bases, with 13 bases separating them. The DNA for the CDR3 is TGTGCCAGCAGCGTAGAGGCAGGCCTGAACACTGAAGCTTTCTTT. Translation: CASSVEAGLNTEAFF.

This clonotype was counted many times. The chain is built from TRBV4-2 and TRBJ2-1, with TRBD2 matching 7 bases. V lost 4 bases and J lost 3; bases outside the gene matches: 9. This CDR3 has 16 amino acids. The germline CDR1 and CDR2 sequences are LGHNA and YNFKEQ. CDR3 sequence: CASSRDPGLRYNEQFF. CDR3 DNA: TGTGCCAGCAGCCGAGACCCGGGACTACGCTACAATGAGCAGTTCTTC.

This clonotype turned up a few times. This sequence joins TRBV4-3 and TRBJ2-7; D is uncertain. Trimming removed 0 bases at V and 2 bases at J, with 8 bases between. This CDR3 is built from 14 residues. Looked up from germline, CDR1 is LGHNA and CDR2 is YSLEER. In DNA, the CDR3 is TGCGCCAGCAGCCAAGATGGGCAGGCCTACGAGCAGTACTTC. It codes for CASSQDGQAYEQYF.

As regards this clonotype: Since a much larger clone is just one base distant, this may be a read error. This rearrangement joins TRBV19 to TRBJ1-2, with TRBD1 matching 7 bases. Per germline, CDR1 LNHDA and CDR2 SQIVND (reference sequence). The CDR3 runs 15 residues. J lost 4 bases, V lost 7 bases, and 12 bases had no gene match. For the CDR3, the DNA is TGTGCCAGTATCCCTTTCGGACAGGAGAGCTATGGCTACACCTTC. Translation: CASIPFGQESYGYTF. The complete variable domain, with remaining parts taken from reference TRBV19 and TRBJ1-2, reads DGGITQSPKYLFRKEGQNVTLSCEQNLNHDAMYWYRQDPGQGLRLIYYSQIVNDFQKGDIAEGYSVSREKKESFPLTVTSAQKNPTAFYLCASIPFGQESYGYTFGSGTRLTVV.

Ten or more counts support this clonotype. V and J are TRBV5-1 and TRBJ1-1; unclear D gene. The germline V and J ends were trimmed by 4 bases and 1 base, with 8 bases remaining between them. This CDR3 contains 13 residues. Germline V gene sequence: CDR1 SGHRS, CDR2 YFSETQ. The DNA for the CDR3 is TGCGCCAGCAGCCCTTCAGAGAACACTGAAGCTTTCTTT. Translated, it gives CASSPSENTEAFF.

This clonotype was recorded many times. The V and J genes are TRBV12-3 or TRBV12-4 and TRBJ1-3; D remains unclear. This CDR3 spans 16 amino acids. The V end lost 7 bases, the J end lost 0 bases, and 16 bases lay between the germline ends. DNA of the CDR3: TGTGCCAGCACCCTGACTGTGTCCGCCTCTGGAAACACCATATATTTT. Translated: CASTLTVSASGNTIYF.

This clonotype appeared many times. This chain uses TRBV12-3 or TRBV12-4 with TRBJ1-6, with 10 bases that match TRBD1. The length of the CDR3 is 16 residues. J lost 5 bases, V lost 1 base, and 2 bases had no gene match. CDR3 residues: CASSLGTGGDNSPLHF. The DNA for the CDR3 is TGTGCCAGCAGTTTAGGGACAGGGGGTGATAATTCACCCCTCCACTTT.

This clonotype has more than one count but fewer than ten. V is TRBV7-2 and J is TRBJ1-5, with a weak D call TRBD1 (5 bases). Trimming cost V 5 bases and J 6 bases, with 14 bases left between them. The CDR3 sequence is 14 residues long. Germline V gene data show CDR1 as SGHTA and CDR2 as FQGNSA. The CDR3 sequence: CASSPGAGSQPQHF. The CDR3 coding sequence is TGTGCCAGCAGCCCTGGGGCGGGGTCTCAGCCCCAGCATTTT.

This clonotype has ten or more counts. CDR3 sequence (DNA): TGTGCCAGCAGTTTAATAGGGGGGCTGGAAAACAATGAGCAGTTCTTC. As protein: CASSLIGGLENNEQFF. The chain has TRBV28 and TRBJ2-1; D may match TRBD1 or TRBD2 (6 bases each). Germline-derived CDR1 and CDR2 are MDHEN and SYDVKM. The CDR3 runs 16 residues. Trimming shortened V by 2 bases and J by 5 bases, and 16 bases separated the two germline ends.

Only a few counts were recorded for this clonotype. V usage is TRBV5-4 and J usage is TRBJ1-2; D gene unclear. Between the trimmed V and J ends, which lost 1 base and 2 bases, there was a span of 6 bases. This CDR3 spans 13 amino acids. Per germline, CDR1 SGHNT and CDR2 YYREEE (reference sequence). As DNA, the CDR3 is TGTGCCAGCAGCTTGTTGGTCAACTATGGCTACACCTTC. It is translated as CASSLLVNYGYTF.

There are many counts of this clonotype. The CDR3 sequence is CASGHPGDQETQYF. DNA for the CDR3: TGTGCCAGCGGCCACCCGGGGGACCAAGAGACCCAGTACTTC. The V gene is TRBV25-1, the J gene TRBJ2-5; D may be TRBD2 (6 bases). This CDR3 region has 14 residues. Trimming removed 8 bases from V and 0 bases from J, with 13 bases in between. The germline gives CDR1 MGHDK, CDR2 SYGVNS.

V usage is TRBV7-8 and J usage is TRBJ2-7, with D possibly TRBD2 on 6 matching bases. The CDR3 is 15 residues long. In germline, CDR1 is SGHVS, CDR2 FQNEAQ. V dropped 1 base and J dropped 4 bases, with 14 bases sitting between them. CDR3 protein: CASSLDGGGSYEQYF. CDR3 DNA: TGTGCCAGCAGCTTAGACGGGGGTGGGTCGTACGAGCAGTACTTC.

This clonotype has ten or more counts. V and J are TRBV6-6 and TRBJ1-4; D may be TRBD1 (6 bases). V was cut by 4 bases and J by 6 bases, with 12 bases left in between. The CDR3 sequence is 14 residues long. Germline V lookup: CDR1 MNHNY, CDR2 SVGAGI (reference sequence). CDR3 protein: CASSSSGVDEKLFF. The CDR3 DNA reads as TGTGCCAGCAGTTCTTCAGGGGTGGATGAAAAACTGTTTTTT.

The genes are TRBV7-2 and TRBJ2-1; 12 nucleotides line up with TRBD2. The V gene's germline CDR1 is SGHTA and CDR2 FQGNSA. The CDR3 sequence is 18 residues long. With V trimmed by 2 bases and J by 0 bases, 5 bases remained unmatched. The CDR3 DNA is TGTGCCAGCAGCTTACCCCTAGCGGGGGGGGTCTCCTACAATGAGCAGTTCTTC. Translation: CASSLPLAGGVSYNEQFF.

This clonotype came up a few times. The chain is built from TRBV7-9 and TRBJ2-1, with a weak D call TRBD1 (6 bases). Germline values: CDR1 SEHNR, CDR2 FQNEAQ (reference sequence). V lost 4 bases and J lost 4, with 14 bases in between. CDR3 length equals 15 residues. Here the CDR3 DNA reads TGTGCCAGCAGCTCTCCCACAGGGTTATACAATGAGCAGTTCTTC. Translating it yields CASSSPTGLYNEQFF.

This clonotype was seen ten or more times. In DNA form, the CDR3 reads TGTGCCAGCTCACCGGGGACAGGACCCAATGAGCAGTTCTTC. Protein sequence: CASSPGTGPNEQFF. The chain employs TRBV6-4 and TRBJ2-1; TRBD1 matches 8 bases. The CDR3 length is 14 residues. Trimming cost V 8 bases and J 6 bases; bases outside gene matches: 9. Germline values: CDR1 MRHNA, CDR2 SNTAGT.